These 8 T cell receptor beta chains share one sample of origin, sequenced in a study of beta chain features in type 1 diabetes. Their specific antigens are unknown. The isolated RNA, all of it, was reverse transcribed, so expressed TCRB transcripts were what got sequenced. Sequenced by immunoSEQ multiplex PCR; TCRdb stores in-frame clones only, minus some. The table has some 370,000 clones, 8.5% to 10% seen once. The study, taken as a whole, reports: Researchers report that Type 1 diabetes patients had moderately but significantly shorter TCRB CDR3s across all four CD4+ subsets.

The material sequenced was central memory CD4+ T cells from blood. All receptors come from a man aged 25-40 years with type 1 diabetes.

This clone came up a few times. The chain recombines TRBV9 with TRBJ2-2; TRBD1 or TRBD2 may be the D gene (5 bases each). Germline CDR1 reads SGDLS; CDR2 reads YYNGEE. This CDR3 has 15 residues. V dropped 3 bases and J dropped 7 bases, with 16 bases sitting between them. The CDR3 DNA reads TGTGCCAGCAGCGCCGGGGCGCAGGGAGTCGGGGAGCTGTTTTTT. This gives the protein CASSAGAQGVGELFF.

The gene calls are TRBV7-2 and TRBJ1-2; TRBD1 might be the D (6 bases). The CDR3 consists of 14 residues. Germline assignment: CDR1 SGHTA and CDR2 FQGNSA. Trimming shortened V by 1 base and J by 8 bases, and 14 bases separated the two germline ends. The CDR3 DNA is TGTGCCAGCAGCTTAGTCACAGGGCAAGGAGGCTACACCTTC. Amino acid sequence: CASSLVTGQGGYTF.

Only a few counts were recorded for this clone. The chain carries TRBV28 and TRBJ2-5; 8 nucleotides line up with TRBD1. There are 14 residues in the CDR3. Germline V gene data show CDR1 as MDHEN and CDR2 as SYDVKM. Unmatched junction bases numbered 7, after V lost 6 bases and J lost 4 bases. For the CDR3, the DNA is TGTGCCAGCAGGTTAGGACAGGGCCGAGAGACCCAGTACTTC. This translates into CASRLGQGRETQYF.

This clone was recorded at least ten times. The chain combines TRBV9 with TRBJ1-4; maybe TRBD1 (5 bases). V was trimmed by 8 bases and J by 8 bases, leaving 16 bases between them. Per germline, CDR1 SGDLS and CDR2 YYNGEE. The CDR3 is 13 residues long. In DNA form, the CDR3 reads TGTGCCAGTCGCCGGGACGACGGGGAAAAACTGTTTTTT. Translated: CASRRDDGEKLFF. The variable domain in full, completed from reference TRBV9 and TRBJ1-4, reads DSGVTQTPKHLITATGQRVTLRCSPRSGDLSVYWYQQSLDQGLQFLIQYYNGEERAKGNILERFSAQQFPDLHSELNLSSLELGDSALYFCASRRDDGEKLFFGSGTQLSVL.

As for this clone: No DNA is shown, since the ends of the CDR3 on it are uncertain; the CDR3 is the one TCRdb lists. The chain uses TRBV7-6 and TRBJ1-4; TRBD1, the table's D call, was not compared with the DNA. The CDR3 spans 14 amino acids, including both terminal residues. The germline gives CDR1 SGHVS, CDR2 FNYEAQ. The CDR3 loop reads CASSKKGQLKNCFF.

This clone appeared a few times. The chain is built from TRBV15 and TRBJ2-7, with D tentatively TRBD1 (5 bases). The V and J ends lost 0 bases and 1 base respectively, with 7 bases between them. Germline-derived CDR1 and CDR2 are LNHNV and YYDKDF (reference sequence). This CDR3 is built from 14 residues. CDR3 residues: CATSRDQGSYEQYF. Written as DNA, the CDR3 is TGTGCCACCAGCAGAGATCAGGGATCCTACGAGCAGTACTTC.

This clone has a handful of counts. V is TRBV28 and J is TRBJ2-1; D is undetermined. Germline V gives CDR1 MDHEN, CDR2 SYDVKM. The CDR3 runs to 12 residues. Deletions cut 7 bases from V and 7 bases from J, with 11 bases between. CDR3 protein: CASTSLINEQFF. For the CDR3, the DNA is TGTGCCAGCACCTCCTTGATTAATGAGCAGTTCTTC.

This clone was observed a few times. This chain joins TRBV4-1 and TRBJ2-3; D not resolved. Per the germline V gene, CDR1 is MGHRA and CDR2 is YSYEKL. CDR3 length: 17 amino acids. Between the trimmed V and J ends, which lost 2 bases and 3 bases, there was a span of 18 bases. The CDR3 DNA sequence: TGCGCCAGCAGCCAAATAGACATGGGGTGGATAACAGATACGCAGTATTTT. Translated: CASSQIDMGWITDTQYF.